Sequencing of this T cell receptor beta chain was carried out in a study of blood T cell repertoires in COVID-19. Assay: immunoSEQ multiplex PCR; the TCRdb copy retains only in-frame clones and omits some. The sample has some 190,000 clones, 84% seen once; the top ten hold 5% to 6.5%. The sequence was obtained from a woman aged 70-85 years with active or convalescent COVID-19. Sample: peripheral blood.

The CDR3 is CASSLRDIGTQYF. The CDR3 bases are TGTGCCAGCAGCTTAAGGGACATAGGGACCCAGTACTTC. The rearrangement joins TRBV7-9 to TRBJ2-5; perhaps TRBD1 as D (6 bases). From germline, CDR1 is SEHNR and CDR2 FQNEAQ (reference sequence). The CDR3 has 13 amino acids. The ends were cut back, 2 bases at V and 7 bases at J, with 11 bases in the middle.